This T cell receptor (beta chain) comes out of a study of Ad26.COV2.S vaccination and SARS-CoV-2 variants. Study details: Donor got 5x10^10 or 1x10^11 viral particles of Ad26.COV2.S. Study observations and caveats: Breadth, reportedly substantial, characterized the spike-specific CD8+ and CD4+ T cell responses after vaccination.

Treatment in this sample: 15 to 20 received Ad26.COV2.S at low or high dose, single or two shots; about five received placebo; per-sample allocation not given. All samples were drawn on day 63, counting from the first vaccine or placebo injection. Notes on this clone: Its antigen is unknown.

CDR3 length: 15 residues. V was pared by 6 bases and J by 7 bases, with 19 bases between. Germline CDR1 is KGHSH and CDR2 is LQKENI. Clones were sequenced by immunoSEQ multiplex PCR, and TCRdb holds only the in-frame ones, with some missing. The repertoire holds roughly 460,000 clones, with 89% as singletons. Here the sequenced sample was peripheral blood, taken in a trial of Ad26.COV2.S vaccine versus placebo. The receptor was isolated from a person aged 18-65 years who received the Ad26.COV2.S COVID-19 vaccine or a placebo. The chain combines TRBV18 with TRBJ2-1; D is perhaps TRBD2 (7 bases). The chain's CDR3 is CASSPDLGGGNEQFF. In DNA form, the CDR3 reads TGTGCCAGCTCGCCTGACCTAGGGGGGGGGAATGAGCAGTTCTTC.